The 13 T cell receptor beta chains listed next were all sequenced from one sample in a study of T cell responses to AZD1222 COVID-19 vaccine. Repertoires were generated with immunoSEQ multiplex PCR, while TCRdb's copy carries only in-frame clones and drops some. This sample has approximately 81,000 clones; over 80% occur once, and the top ten carry less than 5.5%. Sequences were derived from peripheral blood, sampled on day 0 of MenACWY control vaccination. These receptors were collected from an adult in good health.

The chain uses TRBV4-3 and TRBJ1-2; D is uncertain. Germline CDR1 and CDR2: LGHNA and YSLEER. V was trimmed by 0 bases and J by 8 bases, leaving 13 bases between them. The CDR3 runs 14 residues. The CDR3 nucleotides are TGCGCCAGCAGCCAAGATTTTGGTCCTAGCGGCTACACCTTC. It translates to CASSQDFGPSGYTF.

The chain has TRBV6-1 and TRBJ2-7, with TRBD2 as a possible D gene (6 bases). The CDR3 covers 17 residues. Germline lookup yields CDR1 MNHNS and CDR2 SASEGT. With 3 bases removed from V and 0 bases from J, the gap between germline ends came to 18 bases. The CDR3 protein is CASSELFGASDSYEQYF. CDR3 DNA: TGTGCCAGCAGTGAGCTTTTTGGGGCTAGCGACTCCTACGAGCAGTACTTC.

The chain uses TRBV6-5 and TRBJ1-1, with unresolved D. This CDR3 has 13 amino acids. Trimming took 2 bases from V and 1 from J, leaving 5 bases between them. CDR1 is MNHEY, CDR2 SVGAGI, per germline. In nucleotides, the CDR3 is TGTGCCAGCAGTTACGACGGGAACACTGAAGCTTTCTTT. Protein: CASSYDGNTEAFF.

The chain couples TRBV28 to TRBJ2-7; the D is unclear. The germline CDR1 and CDR2 sequences are MDHEN and SYDVKM. The CDR3 runs to 10 residues. V lost 6 bases, J lost 3 bases, and 3 bases lay in between. CDR3 DNA sequence: TGTGCCAGCAGGAGCTACGAGCAGTACTTC. Translating gives CASRSYEQYF. The full variable domain, completed using reference TRBV28 and TRBJ2-7, is DVKVTQSSRYLVKRTGEKVFLECVQDMDHENMFWYRQDPGLGLRLIYFSYDVKMKEKGDIPEGYSVSREKKERFSLILESASTNQTSMYLCASRSYEQYFGPGTRLTVT.

The genes are TRBV7-2 and TRBJ1-1; the D is unclear. Germline values: CDR1 SGHTA, CDR2 FQGNSA. The CDR3 runs 14 residues. V lost 1 base and J 3 bases, leaving 9 bases between the germline ends. The CDR3 DNA sequence: TGTGCCAGCAGCTTAGGCTTTCGGGACACTGAAGCTTTCTTT. This gives the protein CASSLGFRDTEAFF.

This clone appeared once. The chain links TRBV5-6 to TRBJ2-3; the D gene could be TRBD1 or TRBD2 (5 bases each). Germline V gene lookup returns CDR1 SGHDT and CDR2 YYEEEE. The CDR3 totals 14 residues. The V gene lost 4 bases and the J gene lost 6 bases, with 15 bases spanning the gap. The CDR3 DNA sequence: TGTGCCAGCAGCGGGTCGGGGCCCACGGATACGCAGTATTTT. Its protein is CASSGSGPTDTQYF.

This sequence joins TRBV27 and TRBJ2-1; 7 positions agree with TRBD2. The length of the CDR3 is 13 residues. From germline, CDR1 is MNHEY and CDR2 SMNVEV (reference sequence). The ends lost 3 bases at V and 8 bases at J; junction bases unmatched: 4. The CDR3 sequence: CASSLTSWHEQFF. CDR3 in DNA: TGTGCCAGCAGTTTGACTAGCTGGCATGAGCAGTTCTTC.

This clone came up a few times. This rearrangement joins TRBV30 to TRBJ2-1; D perhaps matches TRBD2 (6 bases). The CDR3 covers 14 residues. The V end lost 0 bases, the J end lost 6 bases, and 12 bases lay between the germline ends. Germline V lookup: CDR1 GTSNPN, CDR2 SVGIG (reference sequence). The CDR3 protein is CAWSVTGRGNEQFF. CDR3 nucleotide sequence: TGTGCCTGGAGTGTAACCGGGAGAGGCAATGAGCAGTTCTTC.

This clone was seen once. The rearrangement links TRBV6-2 or TRBV6-3 to TRBJ2-1; TRBD2 agrees at 7 bases. Germline lookup yields CDR1 MNHEY and CDR2 SVGEGT. The CDR3 loop spans 15 amino acids. The trim removed 4 bases at V and 4 bases at J, leaving 7 bases unmatched. DNA for the CDR3: TGTGCCAGCAGTTCCCCGGGACTAATATACAATGAGCAGTTCTTC. This sequence encodes CASSSPGLIYNEQFF.

The gene calls are TRBV11-1 and TRBJ1-1; maybe TRBD1 (5 bases). The CDR3 is 15 residues long. Germline V gene sequence: CDR1 SGHAT, CDR2 FQDESV (reference sequence). V gave up 2 bases and J gave up 1 base, with 11 bases separating them. The CDR3 reads CASSLYFGGNTEAFF. In DNA form, the CDR3 reads TGTGCCAGCAGCTTATATTTTGGGGGGAACACTGAAGCTTTCTTT.

The CDR3 DNA reads as TGCAGTGCTAGTGCGGGAGGGGCGGAGACCCAGTACTTC. Translated, it gives CSASAGGAETQYF. V and J are TRBV20-1 and TRBJ2-5; the match to TRBD2 covers 9 bases. This CDR3 spans 13 amino acids. Germline V gene data show CDR1 as DFQATT and CDR2 as SNEGSKA (reference sequence). V trimming: 3 bases; J trimming: 5 bases; junction bases outside the gene matches: 4.

V gene TRBV4-3 combines with J gene TRBJ1-1; D remains ambiguous. The CDR3 totals 12 residues. V was shortened by 5 bases and J by 5 bases, with 9 bases between the two germline ends. Looked up from germline, CDR1 is LGHNA and CDR2 is YSLEER. The DNA of the CDR3 is TGCGCCAGCAGCTTCGGGATTACTGAAGCTTTCTTT. This translates into CASSFGITEAFF.

This rearrangement joins TRBV5-1 to TRBJ1-1, with TRBD1 as a possible D gene (6 bases). Between the trimmed V and J ends, which lost 4 bases and 1 base, there was a span of 14 bases. The CDR3 is 15 amino acids. CDR1 is SGHRS, CDR2 YFSETQ, per germline. The CDR3 here is CASSQSEGGNTEAFF. The CDR3 bases are TGCGCCAGCAGCCAATCTGAGGGGGGGAACACTGAAGCTTTCTTT.